The 20 T cell receptor beta chains reported below all come from one sample, sequenced in a study of cytomegalovirus exposure and HLA in healthy donors. Amplification used 60 Vbeta primers and 13 Jbeta primers. Sequencing used immunoSEQ multiplex PCR; TCRdb keeps in-frame clones, though not all of them. The table records some 180,000 clones, 79% of them present only once. The sequencing input was PBMCs. These TCRs come from a woman in her twenties or thirties in good health and CMV-seropositive.

The chain employs TRBV11-3 and TRBJ2-5; 9 bases agree with TRBD2. The ends lost 7 bases at V and 5 bases at J; junction bases unmatched: 8. This CDR3 is built from 14 residues. Per the germline V gene, CDR1 is SGHNT and CDR2 is YENEEA. CDR3 residues: CASTGGRASETQYF. The CDR3 DNA is TGTGCCAGCACGGGCGGGAGGGCCTCGGAGACCCAGTACTTC.

This rearrangement joins TRBV10-3 to TRBJ2-5; the match to TRBD2 covers 9 bases. The CDR3 loop spans 12 amino acids. Germline V CDR1 and CDR2: ENHRY, SYGVKD. With 6 bases clipped from V and 8 bases from J, the junction kept 4 bases outside the gene matches. In DNA, the CDR3 is TGTGCCATCAGCTCAGCGGGGGGAACCCAGTACTTC. Protein sequence: CAISSAGGTQYF.

CDR3 bases: TGTGCCAGCAGCTTCGACAGGGCAAGGCCCCAGCATTTT. Its protein product is CASSFDRARPQHF. The V call is TRBV7-2, the J call TRBJ1-5; 7 nucleotides agree with TRBD1. Germline V gives CDR1 SGHTA, CDR2 FQGNSA. There are 13 residues in the CDR3. With V trimmed by 3 bases and J by 9 bases, 5 bases remained unmatched.

About this clone itself: Within the sample, other DNA sequences also encode this same CDR3. The chain combines TRBV18 with TRBJ1-5; 9 bases line up with TRBD1. V shed 4 bases and J 6 bases; nucleotides not matched to a gene: 4. The CDR3 consists of 14 residues. Germline assignment: CDR1 KGHSH and CDR2 LQKENI. The CDR3 DNA reads as TGTGCCAGCTCACAGGGACAGGGCGGTCAGCCCCAGCATTTT. Translated: CASSQGQGGQPQHF. The whole variable domain, remainder taken from reference TRBV18 and TRBJ1-5, is NAGVMQNPRHLVRRRGQEARLRCSPMKGHSHVYWYRQLPEEGLKFMVYLQKENIIDESGMPKERFSAEFPKEGPSILRIQQVVRGDSAAYFCASSQGQGGQPQHFGDGTRLSIL.

CDR3 amino acids: CASSAGTVEYEQYF. CDR3 DNA sequence: TGTGCCAGCAGCGCCGGGACAGTTGAGTACGAGCAGTACTTC. The V gene is TRBV9, the J gene TRBJ2-7; 7 bases line up with TRBD1. Per the germline V gene, CDR1 is SGDLS and CDR2 is YYNGEE. The V and J ends lost 3 bases and 4 bases, in that order; junction bases with no gene match: 7. This CDR3 is 14 amino acids long. The full variable domain, rest sourced from reference TRBV9 and TRBJ2-7, is DSGVTQTPKHLITATGQRVTLRCSPRSGDLSVYWYQQSLDQGLQFLIQYYNGEERAKGNILERFSAQQFPDLHSELNLSSLELGDSALYFCASSAGTVEYEQYFGPGTRLTVT.

V and J are TRBV6-5 and TRBJ2-7; TRBD1 is a possible D gene (6 bases). Trimming pared 8 bases from V and 0 bases from J, leaving 8 bases between. The CDR3 loop spans 12 amino acids. CDR1 and CDR2 (germline): MNHEY, SVGAGI. CDR3 sequence reads: CASVDSSYEQYF. In nucleotides, the CDR3 is TGTGCCAGCGTGGACAGCTCCTACGAGCAGTACTTC.

In this sample, this clone turned up a few times. V is TRBV5-4 and J is TRBJ2-7, with D possibly being TRBD2 (6 bases). The CDR3 sequence is 15 residues long. Trimming removed 4 bases from V and 7 bases from J, with 21 bases in between. CDR1 SGHNT and CDR2 YYREEE come from the germline V gene (reference sequence). The CDR3 nucleotides are TGTGCCAGCAGCCGGGATATTGGGGGGACTGGAGAGCAGTACTTC. This codes for CASSRDIGGTGEQYF.

V gene TRBV7-8 combines with J gene TRBJ2-2; the match to TRBD2 covers 12 bases. The CDR3 is made up of 19 amino acids. Germline V gene sequence: CDR1 SGHVS, CDR2 FQNEAQ. Trimming cost V 5 bases and J 5 bases; bases outside gene matches: 15. CDR3 sequence: CASSPRLAGELFGTGELFF. CDR3 in DNA: TGTGCCAGCAGCCCTCGACTAGCGGGAGAACTTTTTGGGACCGGGGAGCTGTTTTTT.

This clone was seen more than once but under ten times. The chain joins TRBV7-2 to TRBJ1-4; the D gene is possibly TRBD1 (6 bases). Trimming removed 0 bases from V and 8 bases from J, with 13 bases in between. Germline V gene sequence: CDR1 SGHTA, CDR2 FQGNSA. This CDR3 is built from 15 residues. The CDR3 sequence is CASSLAPQGWEKLFF. CDR3 nucleotides: TGTGCCAGCAGCTTAGCCCCACAGGGTTGGGAAAAACTGTTTTTT.

The gene calls are TRBV10-3 and TRBJ2-1; 10 bases match TRBD2. The germline CDR1 and CDR2 sequences are ENHRY and SYGVKD. This CDR3 region has 17 residues. V shed 3 bases and J 0 bases; nucleotides not matched to a gene: 5. The CDR3: CAISDPPSGSSYNEQFF. The CDR3 DNA follows: TGTGCCATCAGTGACCCCCCTAGCGGGAGCTCCTACAATGAGCAGTTCTTC.

This chain links TRBV4-2 with TRBJ1-4; D remains unclear. V was clipped by 0 bases and J by 7 bases, with 6 bases between them. Per the germline V gene, CDR1 is LGHNA and CDR2 is YNFKEQ. CDR3 length: 13 residues. The CDR3 spells CASSQDRGEKLFF. The CDR3 DNA sequence: TGTGCCAGCAGCCAAGATAGAGGTGAAAAACTGTTTTTT.

The table lists this clone with a count of one. The genes are TRBV5-4 and TRBJ1-1; D is ambiguous. The CDR3 has 15 residues. The V gene lost 1 base and the J gene lost 1 base, with 11 bases spanning the gap. In germline, CDR1 is SGHNT, CDR2 YYREEE (reference sequence). As DNA, the CDR3 is TGTGCCAGCAGCTTGTCCGGGTTATCGAACACTGAAGCTTTCTTT. Its protein product is CASSLSGLSNTEAFF.

The gene calls are TRBV12-5 and TRBJ2-2; 8 nucleotides line up with TRBD1. Germline CDR1 reads LGHNT; CDR2 reads FRNRAP. J lost 3 bases, V lost 0 bases, and 15 bases had no gene match. This CDR3 comprises 20 residues. CDR3 amino acids: CASGLVGQGRTGSYTGELFF. The CDR3 nucleotides read TGTGCTAGTGGTTTGGTCGGACAGGGCAGAACTGGATCATACACCGGGGAGCTGTTTTTT.

This clone has more than one count but fewer than ten. The V call is TRBV7-8, the J call TRBJ1-5; the D is unclear. The CDR3 is made up of 13 amino acids. V shed 5 bases and J shed 4 bases, with 9 bases lying between them. Germline values: CDR1 SGHVS, CDR2 FQNEAQ. The CDR3 bases are TGTGCCAGCAGCCTAAGATTAAATCAGCCCCAGCATTTT. Protein: CASSLRLNQPQHF.

This clone occurred a few times. The chain employs TRBV25-1 and TRBJ2-3; tentative D call: TRBD1 (5 bases). This CDR3 comprises 13 residues. V lost 5 bases, J lost 1 base, and 7 bases lay in between. Germline CDR1 and CDR2: MGHDK and SYGVNS. CDR3 sequence: CASSIGGTDTQYF. Written as DNA, the CDR3 is TGTGCCAGCAGTATAGGGGGCACAGATACGCAGTATTTT.

This chain links TRBV4-1 with TRBJ2-4; 16 nucleotides line up with TRBD2. This CDR3 comprises 18 residues. J lost 2 bases, V lost 4 bases, and 5 bases had no gene match. Germline V gene data show CDR1 as MGHRA and CDR2 as YSYEKL. The CDR3 bases are TGCGCCAGCAGCCCGGGACTAGCGGGGGGGCACCCCAAAAACATTCAGTACTTC. Translated, it gives CASSPGLAGGHPKNIQYF.

This clone occurred once. The genes are TRBV10-3 and TRBJ2-7; 13 bases align to TRBD2. Germline values: CDR1 ENHRY, CDR2 SYGVKD. This CDR3 spans 14 amino acids. Losses at the gene ends were 8 bases for V and 5 bases for J; bases not matched to a gene: 6. The CDR3 is CAIRTSGSIHEQYF. CDR3 nucleotide sequence: TGTGCCATCCGGACTAGCGGGAGTATCCACGAGCAGTACTTC.

The chain couples TRBV7-2 to TRBJ2-7, with 9 bases that match TRBD2. Germline assignment: CDR1 SGHTA and CDR2 FQGNSA. The CDR3 totals 16 residues. The J segment lost 0 bases and the V segment lost 1 base, leaving 4 bases of the junction unmatched. The CDR3 DNA follows: TGTGCCAGCAGCTTAGTCTCTAGCGGGAACTCCTACGAGCAGTACTTC. Its translation is CASSLVSSGNSYEQYF. Looking up the rest from reference TRBV7-2 and TRBJ2-7 gives the full variable domain: GAGVSQSPSNKVTEKGKDVELRCDPISGHTALYWYRQSLGQGLEFLIYFQGNSAPDKSGLPSDRFSAERTGGSVSTLTIQRTQQEDSAVYLCASSLVSSGNSYEQYFGPGTRLTVT.

This clone appeared once. The chain is built from TRBV9 and TRBJ2-3; a possible D gene is TRBD2 (6 bases). The CDR3 length is 16 residues. Trimming cost V 0 bases and J 2 bases, with 13 bases left between them. Germline V CDR1 and CDR2: SGDLS, YYNGEE. The CDR3 protein is CASSVEGGGDTDTQYF. In DNA form, the CDR3 reads TGTGCCAGCAGCGTAGAGGGAGGTGGGGACACAGATACGCAGTATTTT.

V gene TRBV19 combines with J gene TRBJ2-1; 11 nucleotides agree with TRBD2. CDR3 length equals 13 residues. Trimming cost V 5 bases and J 8 bases; bases outside gene matches: 2. Germline CDR1 LNHDA, CDR2 SQIVND (reference sequence). The CDR3 sequence: CASSFSGRDEQFF. The CDR3 region has the DNA TGTGCCAGTAGTTTTAGCGGGAGGGATGAGCAGTTCTTC.